One sample yielded the 31 T cell receptor beta chains listed below, sequenced in a study of graft-versus-host responses after intestinal transplantation. Profiled with immunoSEQ multiplex PCR; TCRdb holds only in-frame clones, not every one. The profile shows 40,000 or so clones, 75% to 90% of them singletons. Graft tissue processing released intraepithelial and lamina propria lymphocytes. Source: ileum tissue, taken more than 200 days after intestinal transplant. Receptor source: a human patient who received an intestinal transplant, so some T cells may come from the graft donor.

The gene calls are TRBV7-6 and TRBJ2-3; D might be TRBD1 (6 bases). The germline V gene encodes CDR1 SGHVS and CDR2 FNYEAQ. V was clipped by 1 base and J by 6 bases, with 8 bases between them. This CDR3 region has 13 residues. CDR3 amino acids: CASSLDRADTQYF. For the CDR3, the DNA is TGTGCCAGCAGCTTAGACAGGGCTGATACGCAGTATTTT.

The genes are TRBV7-2 and TRBJ2-7; perhaps TRBD1 as D (5 bases). V lost 5 bases and J lost 3, with 14 bases in between. The CDR3 runs to 14 residues. The germline V gene has CDR1 SGHTA and CDR2 FQGNSA. For the CDR3, the DNA is TGTGCCAGCAGCGCAAGCCGACAGCACTACGAGCAGTACTTC. Its translation is CASSASRQHYEQYF. The entire variable domain, with the rest obtained from reference TRBV7-2 and TRBJ2-7, is as follows: GAGVSQSPSNKVTEKGKDVELRCDPISGHTALYWYRQSLGQGLEFLIYFQGNSAPDKSGLPSDRFSAERTGGSVSTLTIQRTQQEDSAVYLCASSASRQHYEQYFGPGTRLTVT.

The chain recombines TRBV9 with TRBJ2-1; D unclear. CDR1 is SGDLS and CDR2 is YYNGEE in the germline V gene. V was pared by 0 bases and J by 8 bases, with 12 bases between. The CDR3 spans 14 residues. The CDR3 coding sequence is TGTGCCAGCAGCGTAGATGCTAGATCATATGAGCAGTTCTTC. Its protein product is CASSVDARSYEQFF.

The chain is built from TRBV10-3 and TRBJ1-2, with a possible D match to TRBD1 (5 bases). This CDR3 spans 15 amino acids. V lost 6 bases and J 4 bases, leaving 18 bases between the germline ends. CDR1 and CDR2 from the germline V gene are ENHRY and SYGVKD. CDR3 protein: CAIRPGTHLPYGYTF. As DNA, the CDR3 is TGTGCCATCAGGCCGGGGACCCATTTACCCTATGGCTACACCTTC.

The chain is built from TRBV19 and TRBJ2-7; no firm D call. V lost 5 bases to trimming and J lost 2 bases, with 10 bases between them. Germline loops: CDR1 LNHDA, CDR2 SQIVND (reference sequence). CDR3 length: 13 amino acids. The CDR3 coding sequence is TGTGCCAGTAGTGCGACGCTCGCCTACGAGCAGTACTTC. It is translated as CASSATLAYEQYF.

V and J are TRBV10-3 and TRBJ1-1; D perhaps matches TRBD1 (5 bases). Germline V lookup: CDR1 ENHRY, CDR2 SYGVKD. CDR3 length equals 13 residues. V dropped 4 bases and J dropped 6 bases, with 12 bases sitting between them. The CDR3 loop reads CAISVKSGAEAFF. The CDR3 DNA reads TGTGCCATCAGTGTAAAATCGGGGGCTGAAGCTTTCTTT.

The chain recombines TRBV28 with TRBJ2-7, with 8 bases aligning to TRBD1. The CDR3 is 14 amino acids. The V gene's germline CDR1 is MDHEN and CDR2 SYDVKM. Unmatched junction bases numbered 6, after V lost 5 bases and J lost 3 bases. The CDR3, as DNA: TGTGCCAGCAGTCCGGGACAGGACGTCTACGAGCAGTACTTC. This sequence encodes CASSPGQDVYEQYF.

This clone was seen more than once but under ten times. The chain employs TRBV30 and TRBJ2-3; possibly TRBD2 for D (7 bases). This CDR3 has 17 amino acids. The germline CDR1 and CDR2 sequences are GTSNPN and SVGIG (reference sequence). V gave up 2 bases and J gave up 3 bases, with 21 bases separating them. CDR3 DNA: TGTGCCTGGAGTCCGCTTTTGGGGGGGCCGAGGACAGATACGCAGTATTTT. Its translation is CAWSPLLGGPRTDTQYF.

The CDR3 sequence is CASSDRGQGQYF. The CDR3 nucleotides read TGTGCCAGCAGTGACAGGGGGCAAGGACAGTACTTC. The chain couples TRBV28 to TRBJ2-7; 10 nucleotides line up with TRBD1. Germline lookup yields CDR1 MDHEN and CDR2 SYDVKM. The junction had 5 bases not matched to a gene; V was cut back by 5 bases and J by 10 bases. The CDR3 loop spans 12 amino acids. Full variable domain (rest looked up from reference TRBV28 and TRBJ2-7): DVKVTQSSRYLVKRTGEKVFLECVQDMDHENMFWYRQDPGLGLRLIYFSYDVKMKEKGDIPEGYSVSREKKERFSLILESASTNQTSMYLCASSDRGQGQYFGPGTRLTVT.

This clone has a single count. The chain employs TRBV10-3 and TRBJ1-2; TRBD1 matches at 9 bases. CDR3 length equals 17 residues. CDR1 and CDR2 (germline): ENHRY, SYGVKD. J lost 7 bases, V lost 2 bases, and 14 bases had no gene match. The CDR3 nucleotides are TGTGCCATCAGTGAGGGGGGACAGGGACGTGGGGGTCGTGGCTACACCTTC. This codes for CAISEGGQGRGGRGYTF.

The chain recombines TRBV6-5 with TRBJ2-3; D is perhaps TRBD2 (5 bases). This CDR3 is 11 amino acids long. Trimming cost V 5 bases and J 7 bases, with 7 bases left between them. Germline assignment: CDR1 MNHEY and CDR2 SVGAGI. The CDR3 bases are TGTGCCAGCAGTGACGGGAATACGCAGTATTTT. Amino acids: CASSDGNTQYF.

This clone was detected once. The chain recombines TRBV29-1 with TRBJ1-2; D unresolved. This CDR3 region has 15 residues. The V end was cut by 0 bases, the J end by 5 bases, with 16 bases between. Germline CDR1 reads SQVTM; CDR2 reads ANQGSEA. Written as DNA, the CDR3 is TGCAGCGTTGAAGATCAGGTAAAGGCCCAATATGGCTACACCTTC. It yields the protein CSVEDQVKAQYGYTF.

V and J are TRBV5-1 and TRBJ2-5, with D perhaps matching TRBD2 (5 bases). The CDR3 runs to 13 residues. The germline V and J ends were trimmed by 9 bases and 4 bases, with 16 bases remaining between them. From germline, CDR1 is SGHRS and CDR2 YFSETQ. The CDR3 sequence is CATSLAGVETQYF. CDR3 coding DNA: TGCGCCACCTCGTTAGCCGGGGTAGAGACCCAGTACTTC.

The V gene is TRBV9, the J gene TRBJ2-7, with D perhaps being TRBD1 or TRBD2 (6 bases each). V lost 2 bases and J 1 base, leaving 13 bases between the germline ends. The CDR3 consists of 15 residues. Germline lookup yields CDR1 SGDLS and CDR2 YYNGEE. CDR3 nucleotides: TGTGCCAGCAGCGTGGGGGGCAGGGGTTCCTACGAGCAGTACTTC. This gives the protein CASSVGGRGSYEQYF.

The rearrangement joins TRBV7-9 to TRBJ2-2; 9 nucleotides align to TRBD2. With 2 bases clipped from V and 5 bases from J, the junction kept 9 bases outside the gene matches. CDR3 length: 17 amino acids. Per the germline V gene, CDR1 is SEHNR and CDR2 is FQNEAQ (reference sequence). The CDR3 DNA reads TGTGCCAGCAGCTTACGCCCAACACTAGCGGGTACCGGGGAGCTGTTTTTT. Translation gives CASSLRPTLAGTGELFF. Supplemented by reference TRBV7-9 and TRBJ2-2, the full variable domain reads DTGVSQNPRHKITKRGQNVTFRCDPISEHNRLYWYRQTLGQGPEFLTYFQNEAQLEKSRLLSDRFSAERPKGSFSTLEIQRTEQGDSAMYLCASSLRPTLAGTGELFFGEGSRLTVL.

The rearrangement uses TRBV5-6 and TRBJ1-2; D may be TRBD1 (5 bases). Germline CDR1 is SGHDT and CDR2 is YYEEEE. The V gene lost 3 bases and the J gene lost 1 base, with 16 bases spanning the gap. This CDR3 region has 16 residues. CDR3 protein: CASSWERQRYNYGYTF. The CDR3 nucleotides are TGTGCCAGCAGCTGGGAAAGACAGAGATATAACTATGGCTACACCTTC. Together with reference TRBV5-6 and TRBJ1-2, the CDR3 gives the full variable domain: DAGVTQSPTHLIKTRGQQVTLRCSPKSGHDTVSWYQQALGQGPQFIFQYYEEEERQRGNFPDRFSGHQFPNYSSELNVNALLLGDSALYLCASSWERQRYNYGYTFGSGTRLTVV.

The chain couples TRBV5-1 to TRBJ2-5; 11 bases match TRBD2. The CDR3 covers 16 residues. Per germline, CDR1 SGHRS and CDR2 YFSETQ. V shed 0 bases, J shed 2 bases, and the junction held 3 bases outside the gene matches. CDR3 protein: CASSLALAGGQETQYF. CDR3 nucleotides: TGCGCCAGCAGCTTGGCCCTAGCGGGAGGACAAGAGACCCAGTACTTC.

The chain uses TRBV4-2 and TRBJ1-3; the match to TRBD1 covers 7 bases. This CDR3 region has 14 residues. CDR1 and CDR2 (germline): LGHNA, YNFKEQ. Trimming at V came to 4 bases and at J to 1 base, leaving 1 base not matched to a gene. The CDR3 DNA follows: TGTGCCAGCAGCCTGACAGGGTCTGGAAACACCATATATTTT. Translated, it gives CASSLTGSGNTIYF.

The rearrangement links TRBV11-2 to TRBJ2-7, with D perhaps assigned TRBD1 or TRBD2 (7 bases each). This CDR3 spans 15 amino acids. Trimming removed 3 bases at V and 4 bases at J, with 16 bases between. Germline-derived CDR1 and CDR2 are SGHAT and FQNNGV. DNA of the CDR3: TGTGCCAGCAGCTTCAGGGGGGCTAGCGGATACGAGCAGTACTTC. Translated, it gives CASSFRGASGYEQYF.

This clone showed up just once. Other DNA sequences of this sample code for an identical CDR3. This rearrangement joins TRBV28 to TRBJ2-7; 10 bases match TRBD1. This CDR3 region has 13 residues. V dropped 3 bases and J dropped 6; count of bases not matched to a gene: 2. The germline gives CDR1 MDHEN, CDR2 SYDVKM. This CDR3 reads CASSFGDRGEQYF. The CDR3 DNA reads TGTGCCAGCAGTTTTGGGGACAGGGGCGAGCAGTACTTC.

Regarding this clone: This sample also contains other DNA sequences that code for the same CDR3. The rearrangement joins TRBV18 to TRBJ1-1, with a possible D match to TRBD1 (6 bases). Trimming left V 6 bases short and J 0 bases short, with 14 bases between. The CDR3 length is 15 residues. Germline V CDR1 and CDR2: KGHSH, LQKENI. The DNA of the CDR3 is TGTGCCAGCTCGCCTATTCGACAGGTGAACACTGAAGCTTTCTTT. The encoded protein is CASSPIRQVNTEAFF.

The chain joins TRBV5-6 to TRBJ2-2; tentatively, D is TRBD2 (6 bases). The V gene lost 2 bases and the J gene lost 3 bases, with 14 bases spanning the gap. The CDR3 has 16 residues. Looked up from germline, CDR1 is SGHDT and CDR2 is YYEEEE. CDR3 sequence (DNA): TGTGCCAGCAGCTTCGTGACGGGAGCGGACACCGGGGAGCTGTTTTTT. It specifies CASSFVTGADTGELFF.

The J gene is TRBJ1-2, the V gene TRBV9; D is unresolved. CDR3 size: 13 residues. In germline, CDR1 is SGDLS, CDR2 YYNGEE. V was trimmed by 1 base and J by 0 bases, leaving 4 bases between them. CDR3: CASSVSANYGYTF. The CDR3 coding sequence is TGTGCCAGCAGCGTATCTGCTAACTATGGCTACACCTTC.

This clone has only one observation. This chain links TRBV6-6 with TRBJ2-1; TRBD1 aligns across 7 bases. CDR1 is MNHNY, CDR2 SVGAGI, per germline (reference sequence). This CDR3 is built from 13 residues. The V segment lost 7 bases and the J segment 2 bases; nucleotides outside the gene matches: 2. CDR3 bases: TGTGCCAGCAATGGACAGGCCTACAATGAGCAGTTCTTC. Translated: CASNGQAYNEQFF.

The chain employs TRBV29-1 and TRBJ2-3, with D possibly being TRBD1 (6 bases). CDR3 length: 13 amino acids. Germline CDR1 reads SQVTM; CDR2 reads ANQGSEA. V shed 6 bases and J shed 2 bases, with 12 bases lying between them. The CDR3 nucleotides read TGCAGCGTGGTACAGGGTTTCACAGATACGCAGTATTTT. Amino acid sequence: CSVVQGFTDTQYF.

The chain links TRBV2 to TRBJ2-1, with D unresolved. Germline V lookup: CDR1 SNHLY, CDR2 FYNNEI. The CDR3 contains 15 residues. Trimming stripped 6 bases from V and 0 bases from J, with 12 bases between. CDR3 DNA: TGTGCCAGCAGGCCGGACGGTAGCTCCTACAATGAGCAGTTCTTC. Translated: CASRPDGSSYNEQFF.

The count of this clone is one. Here the CDR3 reads CAISESGTGNQPQHF. CDR3 sequence (DNA): TGTGCCATCAGTGAGTCGGGGACGGGCAATCAGCCCCAGCATTTT. The V and J genes are TRBV10-3 and TRBJ1-5; possibly TRBD1 for D (5 bases). The CDR3 contains 15 residues. CDR1 is ENHRY and CDR2 is SYGVKD in the germline V gene. Trimming took 0 bases from V and 2 from J, leaving 8 bases between them.

V and J are TRBV10-1 and TRBJ2-5; no clear D. Deletions cut 8 bases from V and 5 bases from J, with 24 bases between. The CDR3 is 16 residues long. Germline V CDR1 and CDR2: WNHNN, SYGVQD (reference sequence). CDR3 sequence: CASAHCQDRPTETQYF. As DNA, the CDR3 is TGCGCCAGCGCGCACTGTCAGGATAGACCCACGGAGACCCAGTACTTC.

The chain uses TRBV19 and TRBJ2-7; 11 bases line up with TRBD2. V dropped 5 bases and J dropped 7; count of bases not matched to a gene: 4. Germline V gene sequence: CDR1 LNHDA, CDR2 SQIVND (reference sequence). This CDR3 has 13 residues. As DNA, the CDR3 is TGTGCCAGTAGTCCCCGGACTAGCGGGGAGCAGTACTTC. Translation: CASSPRTSGEQYF.

The chain carries TRBV7-9 and TRBJ2-1; the match to TRBD1 covers 12 bases. The CDR3 consists of 16 residues. Germline CDR1 is SEHNR and CDR2 is FQNEAQ (reference sequence). With V trimmed by 4 bases and J by 5 bases, 6 bases remained unmatched. The CDR3 DNA reads as TGTGCCAGCAGCTCGCCGGGGACAGGGGGCCACAATGAGCAGTTCTTC. It specifies CASSSPGTGGHNEQFF.

V is TRBV7-8 and J is TRBJ2-2; possibly TRBD2 for D (5 bases). The CDR3 is made up of 14 amino acids. Germline V gives CDR1 SGHVS, CDR2 FQNEAQ. Trimming stripped 11 bases from V and 2 bases from J, with 15 bases between. The CDR3 sequence: CAVRRRSNTGELFF. The CDR3 DNA follows: TGTGCCGTAAGGAGGAGGAGTAACACCGGGGAGCTGTTTTTT.